The subject of this entry is one TCR beta chain. The V gene lost 3 bases and the J gene lost 0 bases, with 10 bases spanning the gap. Germline assignment: CDR1 LNHDA and CDR2 SQIVND (reference sequence). CDR3 length: 15 amino acids. The data were taken from a study of shared clonotypes between healthy human individuals. Study overall: CD4 naive and memory got three plates each, CD8 naive two, CD8 memory one.

The assay was immunoSEQ multiplex PCR, and TCRdb's table has in-frame clones only and misses some. The repertoire holds over a million clones, with roughly 97% as singletons. This sequence was found in a man under 40 in good health. The rearrangement uses TRBV19 and TRBJ2-3, with a weak D call TRBD2 (6 bases). Sequencing used naive CD4+ T cells sorted from blood. Subset given: CD45RA+ positively selected. As DNA, the CDR3 is TGTGCCAGTAGTATCTCACTAGCTAGCACAGATACGCAGTATTTT. This gives the protein CASSISLASTDTQYF.